This entry concerns a single T cell receptor (beta chain). The CDR3 sequence is 12 residues long. CDR1 SEHNR and CDR2 FQNEAQ come from the germline V gene (reference sequence). V lost 11 bases to trimming and J lost 1 base, with 11 bases between them. The data are from a study of cytomegalovirus exposure and HLA in healthy donors. Study-level information: A subsequent analysis reported that the roughly 130 validation repertoires were produced on the same platform that had also been used for the 666 first-cohort repertoires.

Measured with immunoSEQ multiplex PCR; TCRdb has only the in-frame clones, and not every one. The table shows 100,000 or so clones, with 87% occurring only once. This TCR came from a woman aged 25 to 45 in good health and CMV-seronegative. The V gene is TRBV7-9, the J gene TRBJ1-1; a weak D match, TRBD1 (5 bases). The source material was PBMCs. Written as DNA, the CDR3 is TGTGCCTCGGGGGACCGGAACACTGAAGCTTTCTTT. It encodes CASGDRNTEAFF.